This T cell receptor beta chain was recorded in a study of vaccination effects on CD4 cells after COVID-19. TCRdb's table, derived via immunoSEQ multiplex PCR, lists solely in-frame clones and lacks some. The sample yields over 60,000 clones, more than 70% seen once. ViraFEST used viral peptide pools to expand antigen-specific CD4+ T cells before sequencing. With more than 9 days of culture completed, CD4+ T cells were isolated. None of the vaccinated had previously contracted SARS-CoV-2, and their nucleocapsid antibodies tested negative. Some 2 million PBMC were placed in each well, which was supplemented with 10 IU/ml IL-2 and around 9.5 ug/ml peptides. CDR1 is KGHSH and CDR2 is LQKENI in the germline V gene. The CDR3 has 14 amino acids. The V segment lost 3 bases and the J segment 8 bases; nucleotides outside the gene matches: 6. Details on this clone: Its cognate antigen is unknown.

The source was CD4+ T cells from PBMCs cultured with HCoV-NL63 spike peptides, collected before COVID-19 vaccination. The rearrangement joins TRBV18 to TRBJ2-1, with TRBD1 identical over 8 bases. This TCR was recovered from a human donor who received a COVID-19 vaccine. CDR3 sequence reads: CASSPGRGPYEQFF. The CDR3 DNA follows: TGTGCCAGCTCACCGGGCAGGGGGCCGTATGAGCAGTTCTTC.